Listed below are T cell receptor beta chains from one sample, sequenced in a study of tissue T cells after allogeneic stem cell transplantation. Sequenced by immunoSEQ multiplex PCR; TCRdb stores in-frame clones only, minus some. The sample lists around 2,000 clones; roughly 80% were seen once. The source material was ileal tissue, sampled at autopsy. The receptors derive from a male patient aged 35-70 years with steroid-refractory graft-versus-host disease after an allogeneic stem cell transplant. Some T cells may originate from the graft donor. Both conserved end residues are part of each CDR3. The D gene is left open where the match is weak. Expanded clones are given a class, and other clones once, few, many or no size at all.

abundance: .; d_gene: .; j_gene: TRBJ1-3; v_gene: TRBV5-4; CDR3nt: TGTGCCAGCAGCTTGTGGGGGGGCACTGGAAACACCATATATTTT; CDR3aa: CASSLWGGTGNTIYF
abundance: few; d_gene: TRBD2; j_gene: TRBJ2-1; v_gene: TRBV5-6; CDR3nt: TGTGCCAGCAGCTTTGCTAGCGGGGGGCGGAATGAGCAGTTCTTC; CDR3aa: CASSFASGGRNEQFF
abundance: .; d_gene: .; j_gene: TRBJ2-3; v_gene: TRBV19; CDR3nt: TGTGCCAGTAGTATAGCGGTGAGCACAGATACGCAGTATTTT; CDR3aa: CASSIAVSTDTQYF
abundance: .; d_gene: .; j_gene: TRBJ2-7; v_gene: TRBV27; CDR3nt: TGTGCCAGCCGGGACAGGGAAAAACTGGGCGGGGGGTACGAGCAGTACTTC; CDR3aa: CASRDREKLGGGYEQYF
abundance: .; d_gene: TRBD1; j_gene: TRBJ1-2; v_gene: TRBV6-5; CDR3nt: TGTGCCAGCAAGCTTCCGGGACAGGGGGGAGGCTACACCTTC; CDR3aa: CASKLPGQGGGYTF
abundance: .; d_gene: .; j_gene: TRBJ2-7; v_gene: TRBV18; CDR3nt: TGTGCCAGCTCACCTGTGACCGCGTCCTACGAGCAGTACTTC; CDR3aa: CASSPVTASYEQYF
abundance: .; d_gene: TRBD1; j_gene: TRBJ1-5; v_gene: TRBV19; CDR3nt: TGTGCCAGTAGTACACGACAGGGTGGCCAGCCCCAGCATTTT; CDR3aa: CASSTRQGGQPQHF
abundance: .; d_gene: .; j_gene: TRBJ1-2; v_gene: TRBV6-5; CDR3nt: TGTGCCAGCAGTTCCCCCGGGCTATTACTATATGGCTACACCTTC; CDR3aa: CASSSPGLLLYGYTF
abundance: .; d_gene: TRBD1; j_gene: TRBJ1-2; v_gene: TRBV19; CDR3nt: TGTGCCAGTAGTGCCCAACTAGGGACAGGGCTCTATGGCTACACCTTC; CDR3aa: CASSAQLGTGLYGYTF
abundance: few; d_gene: TRBD1; j_gene: TRBJ2-5; v_gene: TRBV5-6; CDR3nt: TGTGCCAGCAGCTTGGAAAAACGGACAGGGCTCGTGACCCAGTACTTC; CDR3aa: CASSLEKRTGLVTQYF
abundance: .; d_gene: .; j_gene: TRBJ2-1; v_gene: TRBV7-2; CDR3nt: TGTGCCAGCAGCGGGGGCCGAAATATAGGGGCCAATGAGCAGTTCTTC; CDR3aa: CASSGGRNIGANEQFF
abundance: few; d_gene: .; j_gene: TRBJ2-7; v_gene: TRBV7-2; CDR3nt: TGTGCCAGCAGCTTAGAAAAGACCTACGAGCAGTACTTC; CDR3aa: CASSLEKTYEQYF
abundance: .; d_gene: .; j_gene: TRBJ2-3; v_gene: TRBV18; CDR3nt: TGTGCCAGCTCACCACGGGGGGTCCGCATCACAGATACGCAGTATTTT; CDR3aa: CASSPRGVRITDTQYF
abundance: .; d_gene: .; j_gene: TRBJ1-2; v_gene: TRBV6-5; CDR3nt: TGTGCCAGCAGTCCTGCCAGTTTCTATGGCTACACCTTC; CDR3aa: CASSPASFYGYTF
abundance: once; d_gene: TRBD2; j_gene: TRBJ2-1; v_gene: TRBV6-2/TRBV6-3; CDR3nt: TGTGCCAGCAGCCCCACTAGCGGGGAGGGGAATGAGCAGTTCTTC; CDR3aa: CASSPTSGEGNEQFF
abundance: .; d_gene: .; j_gene: TRBJ2-7; v_gene: TRBV5-1; CDR3nt: TGCGCCAGCAGCTTAGACTTAGGGCATAAACTGGGAAGCTCCTACGAGCAGTACTTC; CDR3aa: CASSLDLGHKLGSSYEQYF
abundance: once; d_gene: .; j_gene: TRBJ2-3; v_gene: TRBV2; CDR3nt: TGTGCCAGCAGTGAAGCGAGCGACGGCACAGATACGCAGTATTTT; CDR3aa: CASSEASDGTDTQYF
abundance: few; d_gene: .; j_gene: TRBJ1-2; v_gene: TRBV4-1; CDR3nt: TGCGCCAGCAGCCAAGATGAAGAACAGGGAAGCTATGGCTACACCTTC; CDR3aa: CASSQDEEQGSYGYTF
abundance: .; d_gene: .; j_gene: TRBJ2-7; v_gene: TRBV10-1; CDR3nt: TGCGCCAGCAGTGAGTCTAGGAATGGCGGTTCCTACGAGCAGTACTTC; CDR3aa: CASSESRNGGSYEQYF
abundance: few; d_gene: TRBD1; j_gene: TRBJ1-6; v_gene: TRBV19; CDR3nt: TGTGCCAGTAGTATTGGGACAGGGAACTCCTATAATTCACCCCTCCACTTT; CDR3aa: CASSIGTGNSYNSPLHF
abundance: .; d_gene: .; j_gene: TRBJ2-5; v_gene: TRBV12-3/TRBV12-4; CDR3nt: TGTGCCAGCAGTTCACAGGGATTCACCCAGTACTTC; CDR3aa: CASSSQGFTQYF
abundance: .; d_gene: TRBD2; j_gene: TRBJ2-1; v_gene: TRBV11-2; CDR3nt: TGTGCCAGCAGCTCGGGACTAGCGGTTGAGCAGTTCTTC; CDR3aa: CASSSGLAVEQFF
abundance: .; d_gene: TRBD2; j_gene: TRBJ2-3; v_gene: TRBV29-1; CDR3nt: TGCAGCGTTGAAGATCTTAGCGGGGGCACAGATACGCAGTATTTT; CDR3aa: CSVEDLSGGTDTQYF
abundance: .; d_gene: .; j_gene: TRBJ1-5; v_gene: TRBV6-1; CDR3nt: TGTGCCAGCAGTGTCGAAGCGGGATCTAGCAATCAGCCCCAGCATTTT; CDR3aa: CASSVEAGSSNQPQHF
abundance: .; d_gene: .; j_gene: TRBJ1-4; v_gene: TRBV12-3/TRBV12-4; CDR3nt: TGTGCCAGCAGTGACCCCGTCCTGGAAAAACTGTTTTTT; CDR3aa: CASSDPVLEKLFF
abundance: .; d_gene: TRBD2; j_gene: TRBJ2-2; v_gene: TRBV13; CDR3nt: TGTGCCAGCAGCCCTGCGGCTAGCGGGGTCGGGGAGCTGTTTTTT; CDR3aa: CASSPAASGVGELFF